Below are 24 T cell receptor beta chains sequenced from a single sample in a study of blood T cell repertoires in COVID-19. Clones were sequenced by immunoSEQ multiplex PCR, and TCRdb holds only the in-frame ones, with some missing. The sample yields around 88,000 clones, around 80% seen once. The sequenced sample consisted of peripheral blood. These receptors were obtained from a man in his fifties or sixties who had recovered from COVID-19.

This chain connects TRBV18 to TRBJ2-1; 8 bases map to TRBD1. V trimming: 1 base; J trimming: 9 bases; junction bases outside the gene matches: 17. Germline V gives CDR1 KGHSH, CDR2 LQKENI. CDR3 length: 18 residues. CDR3 sequence: CASSPRSAGGPVGSEQFF. CDR3 nucleotides: TGTGCCAGCTCACCACGCAGTGCAGGGGGCCCTGTTGGGAGTGAGCAGTTCTTC. Complete variable domain (other parts from reference TRBV18 and TRBJ2-1): NAGVMQNPRHLVRRRGQEARLRCSPMKGHSHVYWYRQLPEEGLKFMVYLQKENIIDESGMPKERFSAEFPKEGPSILRIQQVVRGDSAAYFCASSPRSAGGPVGSEQFFGPGTRLTVL.

This clone was recorded once. This chain connects TRBV9 to TRBJ2-5; D might be TRBD2 (6 bases). Trimming removed 0 bases at V and 5 bases at J, with 14 bases between. The CDR3 is 15 residues long. In germline, CDR1 is SGDLS, CDR2 YYNGEE. The CDR3 region is CASSVVGGTFETQYF. The DNA of the CDR3 is TGTGCCAGCAGCGTAGTGGGCGGGACTTTTGAGACCCAGTACTTC.

The table lists this clone with a few counts. The chain recombines TRBV3-1 (or the pseudogene TRBV3-2) with TRBJ2-1; TRBD2 is a possible D gene (7 bases). Germline V gene lookup returns CDR1 LGHDT and CDR2 YNNKEL (reference sequence). The length of the CDR3 is 20 residues. Between the trimmed V and J ends, which lost 4 bases and 0 bases, there was a span of 25 bases. CDR3 sequence (DNA): TGTGCCAGCAGCCTTAGGAGGAGGGGGAGGGAGGGGAGCTCCTACAATGAGCAGTTCTTC. Its protein is CASSLRRRGREGSSYNEQFF.

V usage is TRBV19 and J usage is TRBJ1-1; D ambiguous. This CDR3 has 14 amino acids. V dropped 7 bases and J dropped 1 base, with 13 bases sitting between them. From germline, CDR1 is LNHDA and CDR2 SQIVND (reference sequence). Here the CDR3 reads CASTRGLENTEAFF. In DNA, the CDR3 is TGTGCCAGTACCCGCGGGTTGGAGAACACTGAAGCTTTCTTT.

This clone has more than one count but fewer than ten. J is TRBJ1-1 and V is TRBV6-1, with D possibly matching TRBD1 (5 bases). The CDR3 sequence is 14 residues long. Germline V gene data show CDR1 as MNHNS and CDR2 as SASEGT. V lost 3 bases, J lost 4 bases, and 12 bases lay in between. The CDR3 sequence: CASSDRARTTEAFF. The DNA for the CDR3 is TGTGCCAGCAGTGACAGGGCGAGAACCACTGAAGCTTTCTTT.

This clone was detected once. The chain is built from TRBV3-1 (or the pseudogene TRBV3-2) and TRBJ1-2; 8 bases fit TRBD1. Looked up from germline, CDR1 is LGHDT and CDR2 is YNNKEL (reference sequence). There are 15 residues in the CDR3. V lost 6 bases to trimming and J lost 8 bases; unmatched junction nucleotides: 14. CDR3 in DNA: TGTGCCAGCAGTCGACGACGAGGACAGGGAGGCGGCTACACCTTC. Amino acid sequence: CASSRRRGQGGGYTF.

This clone was picked up a small number of times. The genes are TRBV4-1 and TRBJ2-6; D is undetermined. The CDR3 covers 18 residues. Germline V gene sequence: CDR1 MGHRA, CDR2 YSYEKL. The V gene lost 2 bases and the J gene lost 0 bases, with 14 bases spanning the gap. The CDR3 protein is CASSQQQLISSGANVLTF. CDR3 nucleotide sequence: TGCGCCAGCAGCCAACAACAGCTAATAAGCTCTGGGGCCAACGTCCTGACTTTC.

The chain employs TRBV12-3 or TRBV12-4 and TRBJ2-2, with 8 bases fitting TRBD2. The trim removed 8 bases at V and 7 bases at J, leaving 3 bases unmatched. The CDR3 consists of 12 residues. The DNA of the CDR3 is TGTGCCAGCTCTGCGGGAGGCGGGGAGCTGTTTTTT. Translating gives CASSAGGGELFF.

The chain combines TRBV18 with TRBJ1-2; 11 bases match TRBD1. The CDR3 runs 15 residues. Trimming removed 2 bases from V and 4 bases from J; junction bases left unmatched: 3. Germline V lookup: CDR1 KGHSH, CDR2 LQKENI. This CDR3 reads CASSPTGQGVYGYTF. The CDR3 DNA reads as TGTGCCAGCTCACCAACGGGACAGGGGGTCTATGGCTACACCTTC.

This chain joins TRBV6-5 and TRBJ1-3; 8 bases match TRBD1. Germline loops: CDR1 MNHEY, CDR2 SVGAGI. V was pared by 6 bases and J by 4 bases, with 8 bases of the junction left unmatched. This CDR3 comprises 15 residues. The CDR3 DNA reads TGTGCCAGCAGGGCGACAGGGGTGTGGGGAAACACCATATATTTT. It yields the protein CASRATGVWGNTIYF.

The chain combines TRBV2 with TRBJ1-1; 8 bases are a match to TRBD1. Trimming took 6 bases from V and 10 from J; bases not matched to a gene: 13. CDR3 size: 14 residues. Germline CDR1 and CDR2: SNHLY and FYNNEI. The CDR3 DNA reads as TGTGCCAGCAGAGTACAGGGGGGAAGTAAGCGAGCTTTCTTT. Translated, it gives CASRVQGGSKRAFF.

V usage is TRBV2 and J usage is TRBJ2-5; 8 positions match TRBD1. This CDR3 contains 16 residues. Per the germline V gene, CDR1 is SNHLY and CDR2 is FYNNEI. J was trimmed by 5 bases and V by 8 bases; bases with no gene match: 16. The CDR3 region has the DNA TGTGCCAGCGCCCTCAGGGCAGGGGGCCGGAGGGAGACCCAGTACTTC. Amino acid sequence: CASALRAGGRRETQYF.

About this clone itself: The same CDR3 can be traced to other DNA sequences in this sample. The rearrangement links TRBV27 to TRBJ1-2; 7 positions match TRBD1. CDR3 length: 14 residues. Germline V gene data show CDR1 as MNHEY and CDR2 as SMNVEV (reference sequence). Germline trimming cut 6 bases from V and 2 bases from J; bases unmatched to any gene: 6. CDR3 region: CASRRDRANYGYTF. CDR3 sequence (DNA): TGTGCCAGCAGGAGAGACAGGGCCAACTATGGCTACACCTTC.

The rearrangement uses TRBV5-6 and TRBJ1-5; the D gene is possibly TRBD1 (6 bases). This CDR3 spans 14 amino acids. The germline CDR1 and CDR2 sequences are SGHDT and YYEEEE. Trimming removed 0 bases at V and 4 bases at J, with 8 bases between. As DNA, the CDR3 is TGTGCCAGCAGCTTGGGGACAGCAAATCAGCCCCAGCATTTT. Its protein product is CASSLGTANQPQHF.

The table lists this clone with a count of one. The V gene is TRBV5-1, the J gene TRBJ2-2; 12 bases are shared with TRBD1. V trimming: 4 bases; J trimming: 4 bases; junction bases outside the gene matches: 8. The CDR3 spans 17 residues. Germline V gene lookup returns CDR1 SGHRS and CDR2 YFSETQ. The CDR3 nucleotides read TGCGCCAGCAGCAAGGGACAGGGGGCAGCGAGCACCGGGGAGCTGTTTTTT. Translation gives CASSKGQGAASTGELFF.

The chain carries TRBV19 and TRBJ2-7, with TRBD1 matching 9 bases. CDR1 and CDR2 from the germline V gene are LNHDA and SQIVND (reference sequence). CDR3 length: 14 amino acids. J lost 6 bases, V lost 10 bases, and 13 bases had no gene match. The CDR3 bases are TGTGCCACTAAGACCGGGACAGGGTTCAGCGAGCAGTACTTC. Its translation is CATKTGTGFSEQYF.

This clone occurred once. This rearrangement joins TRBV7-9 to TRBJ1-2; possibly TRBD1 for D (6 bases). Germline CDR1 reads SEHNR; CDR2 reads FQNEAQ (reference sequence). The ends were cut back, 5 bases at V and 10 bases at J, with 23 bases in the middle. This CDR3 has 15 residues. The CDR3: CASSPGSGDLRYYTF. CDR3 DNA: TGTGCCAGCAGCCCCGGGTCAGGGGACCTCAGGTACTACACCTTC.

The chain recombines TRBV5-1 with TRBJ2-3; 7 bases are a match to TRBD1. Germline loops: CDR1 SGHRS, CDR2 YFSETQ. The CDR3 loop spans 14 amino acids. Germline trimming cut 3 bases from V and 0 bases from J; bases unmatched to any gene: 1. CDR3 amino acids: CASSWDSSTDTQYF. In nucleotides, the CDR3 is TGCGCCAGCAGCTGGGACAGTAGCACAGATACGCAGTATTTT.

The V gene is TRBV2, the J gene TRBJ2-7; D call uncertain. From germline, CDR1 is SNHLY and CDR2 FYNNEI. Trimming removed 1 base from V and 0 bases from J, with 7 bases in between. This CDR3 is 14 amino acids long. The CDR3 DNA follows: TGTGCCAGCAGTGAAGAACTGCTCTCCTACGAGCAGTACTTC. Protein sequence: CASSEELLSYEQYF.

The chain recombines TRBV6-5 with TRBJ1-1; 9 positions agree with TRBD1. Germline trimming cut 6 bases from V and 0 bases from J; bases unmatched to any gene: 5. Germline V gene lookup returns CDR1 MNHEY and CDR2 SVGAGI. This CDR3 is built from 15 residues. The CDR3 protein is CASSPGTGMNTEAFF. Written as DNA, the CDR3 is TGTGCCAGCAGCCCCGGGACAGGGATGAACACTGAAGCTTTCTTT.

This chain links TRBV2 with TRBJ1-5; D remains unclear. The CDR3 sequence is 11 residues long. Germline V gene data show CDR1 as SNHLY and CDR2 as FYNNEI. Trimming shortened V by 5 bases and J by 4 bases, and 3 bases separated the two germline ends. In DNA, the CDR3 is TGTGCCAGCAGTCCGAATCAGCCCCAGCATTTT. This translates into CASSPNQPQHF.

This chain's CDR3 is CAISGSGGASDEQFF. The CDR3 nucleotides are TGTGCCATCAGTGGTAGCGGGGGGGCCAGCGATGAGCAGTTCTTC. The V gene is TRBV10-3, the J gene TRBJ2-1, with 11 bases matching TRBD2. J gave up 8 bases and V 4 bases, and 7 bases lay outside the gene matches. The germline V gene encodes CDR1 ENHRY and CDR2 SYGVKD. The CDR3 is made up of 15 amino acids.

The chain joins TRBV29-1 to TRBJ1-2, with D hard to call. CDR1 and CDR2 (germline): SQVTM, ANQGSEA. This CDR3 is 12 amino acids long. Trimming removed 0 bases at V and 7 bases at J, with 9 bases between. The CDR3 sequence is CSVEEWQFGYTF. DNA for the CDR3: TGCAGCGTTGAAGAGTGGCAGTTTGGCTACACCTTC.

The genes are TRBV18 and TRBJ1-5, with 11 bases aligning to TRBD1. The J segment lost 5 bases and the V segment lost 4 bases, leaving 7 bases of the junction unmatched. CDR3 length: 16 residues. The V gene's germline CDR1 is KGHSH and CDR2 LQKENI. The CDR3 loop reads CASSRLDRGPDQPQHF. The CDR3 nucleotides read TGTGCCAGCTCACGACTGGACAGGGGGCCCGATCAGCCCCAGCATTTT.